The rows below give T cell receptor beta chains drawn from one sample of a study of CD8 T cells in Susac syndrome. Using its own MiXCR run on the immunoSEQ multiplex PCR reads, TCRdb lists one record per CDR3 protein. The repertoire holds 160,000 or so distinct CDR3 sequences, with approximately 95% as singletons. Sequencing was done on a sample of CD8+ T cells from PBMCs. The receptors originated from a human donor with multiple sclerosis. Each CDR3 is given with its conserved first and last residue. The D gene is left open where the match is weak. Clone size is shown for a subset of rows, as once, few, many or a class of expanded clone.

-	TRBV29-1	TRBJ2-1	-	CSVEVEVPYNEQFF	TGCAGCGTTGAGGTCGAGGTCCCCTACAATGAGCAGTTCTTC
-	TRBV29-1	TRBJ2-7	-	CSVAMGQGYEQYF	TGCAGCGTGGCAATGGGTCAGGGCTACGAGCAGTACTTC
-	TRBV27	TRBJ1-1	-	CASSSRAKAFF	TGTGCCAGCAGTAGCCGGGCCAAAGCTTTCTTT
-	TRBV2	TRBJ2-1	-	CASRGQNEQFF	TGTGCCAGCAGAGGTCAAAATGAGCAGTTCTTC
TRBD1	TRBV20-1	TRBJ1-2	-	CSARDGGTDYGYTF	TGCAGTGCTAGAGATGGGGGGACAGACTATGGCTACACCTTC
TRBD2	TRBV20-1	TRBJ2-1	-	CSARDVGRVILPNEQFF	TGCAGTGCTAGAGATGTGGGGAGGGTCATCCTACCAAATGAGCAGTTCTTC
-	TRBV7-9	TRBJ1-5	-	CASSPRGGNQPQHF	TGTGCCAGCAGCCCCCGGGGCGGCAATCAGCCCCAGCATTTT
-	TRBV6-5	TRBJ2-7	-	CASKKGLSYEQYF	TGTGCCAGCAAGAAGGGACTCTCCTACGAGCAGTACTTC
-	TRBV27	TRBJ1-5	-	CASRKTTYSNQPQHF	TGTGCCAGCAGGAAGACCACGTATAGCAATCAGCCCCAGCATTTT
TRBD1	TRBV20-1	TRBJ1-5	once	CSARSGTVQPQHF	TGCAGTGCTAGAAGTGGGACAGTTCAGCCCCAGCATTTT
TRBD2	TRBV5-4	TRBJ2-5	-	CASSLTSGGAETQYF	TGTGCCAGCAGCTTGACTAGCGGGGGGGCGGAGACCCAGTACTTC
TRBD2	TRBV12-3/TRBV12-4	TRBJ2-1	-	CASSATSGGYNEQFF	TGTGCCAGCAGTGCGACTAGCGGGGGGTACAATGAGCAGTTCTTC
TRBD2	TRBV11-2	TRBJ2-3	-	CASSPGLDPRTDTQYF	TGTGCCAGCAGCCCGGGACTAGATCCACGGACAGATACGCAGTATTTT
-	TRBV19	TRBJ2-1	-	CASSMGKNNEQFF	TGTGCCAGTAGTATGGGCAAAAACAATGAGCAGTTCTTC
-	TRBV9	TRBJ1-1	-	CASSGTPPGAEAFF	TGTGCCAGCAGCGGAACTCCTCCGGGAGCCGAAGCTTTCTTT
TRBD2	TRBV5-4	TRBJ2-3	-	CASSSWFGGAGTDTQYF	TGTGCCAGCAGCTCGTGGTTCGGGGGGGCGGGCACAGATACGCAGTATTTT
-	TRBV27	TRBJ1-2	-	CASSSTGYGYTF	TGTGCCAGCAGTTCAACCGGCTATGGCTACACCTTC
-	TRBV5-1	TRBJ2-5	-	CASSPVGDYGTQYF	TGCGCCAGCAGCCCGGTAGGGGATTACGGGACCCAGTACTTC
-	TRBV5-4	TRBJ2-1	once	CASSPGKPNEQFF	TGTGCCAGCAGCCCCGGGAAGCCCAATGAGCAGTTCTTC
-	TRBV27	TRBJ2-6	-	CASSSISGANVLTF	TGTGCCAGCAGTTCGATATCTGGGGCCAACGTCCTGACTTTC
TRBD2	TRBV13	TRBJ2-1	-	CASSLGPAGGPTGEQFF	TGTGCCAGCAGCTTAGGCCCGGCGGGAGGCCCAACCGGGGAGCAGTTCTTC
-	TRBV28	TRBJ2-3	-	CASTQPQESTDTQYF	TGTGCCAGCACCCAACCCCAAGAGTCCACAGATACGCAGTATTTT
TRBD1	TRBV25-1	TRBJ1-6	-	CASSEGTGVNSPLHF	TGTGCCAGCAGTGAAGGGACAGGGGTTAATTCACCCCTCCACTTT
TRBD1	TRBV27	TRBJ1-2	-	CASRQGGIHGYTF	TGTGCCAGCAGACAAGGGGGCATCCATGGCTACACCTTC
-	TRBV19	TRBJ1-5	-	CASSITPGGNQPQHF	TGTGCCAGTAGTATTACGCCGGGGGGCAATCAGCCCCAGCATTTT
-	TRBV7-9	TRBJ2-7	-	CASSSGRQQLSYEQYF	TGTGCCAGCAGCTCCGGACGGCAACAGTTATCCTACGAGCAGTACTTC